The subject of this entry is one T cell receptor (beta chain). Its antigen is undetermined. This specimen comes from a study of T cell repertoires in cytomegalovirus infection. Study-wide findings and caveats: It was HLA-C-restricted CMV-specific TCR beta clonotypes that dominated the response ex vivo.

The CDR3 has 14 residues. Trimming cost V 3 bases and J 5 bases, with 13 bases left between them. Germline CDR1 and CDR2: MNHNS and SASEGT. TCRdb recomputed calls from the reads with MiXCR, one row per CDR3 protein. The top ten clones hold roughly 17% of a sample with 450,000 to 600,000 distinct CDR3 sequences, about 33% of them seen once. This receptor was taken from a human donor in good health (CMV status not recorded). Some clones in this sample may be carry-over from other donors' samples. This sequence joins TRBV6-1 and TRBJ2-5; no definite D call. This material consisted of cultured PBMCs, taken from culture after CMV antigen stimulation. The CDR3 nucleotides read TGTGCCAGCAGTGAGATTAGGTCCCCGGAGACCCAGTACTTC. This sequence encodes CASSEIRSPETQYF.